This T cell receptor (beta chain) was captured by sequencing in a study of T cells after yellow fever vaccination (dated by TCRdb to between 2017 and 2020). For the wider study: The SMART-Seq v4 Ultra Low Input RNA kit was used to prepare libraries from fractions with low cell numbers. Two healthy male donors made up the cohort, one aged 18 to 30 years and the other aged 30 to 40 years. Bulk TCR alpha and beta repertoires were sequenced longitudinally to track T-cell clones before and after primary and booster YFV17D yellow fever vaccination. Blood samples were taken at several timepoints before and after primary and secondary immunization, and bulk PBMC replicates and cell subsets were isolated. Broader findings and caveats from the paper: Compared with the primary T-cell response, the secondary T-cell response was weaker but faster, peaking on day 5 rather than day 15. Most clones expanded after primary vaccination (roughly 96% of CD4 and roughly 90% of CD8) were re-detected after the booster, suggesting that broad memory maintenance occurred. Computational filtering was required because FACS-sorted repertoires could contain abundant contaminating clonotypes from the bulk population. A small share of clonotypes occurred in both CD4 and CD8 compartments, likely arising from convergent recombination. The study included only a couple of donors, which limits how far the findings can be generalized.

In the germline V gene, CDR1 corresponds to SQVTM and CDR2 to ANQGSEA. V loses 7 bases of germline sequence and J loses 4 bases, and the interval between the two ends is 15 bases. Inclusive of the bounding cysteine and phenylalanine, the CDR3 is 13 residues long. Just CDR3 DNA is preserved here, 39 bases in frame from base 1. The table lists this clonotype with many counts. It has no known antigen specificity. The record has no base qualities; no much larger clone is one base away. In the paper's terms, the treatment or condition label means: live attenuated yellow fever vaccine strain. A standard Ficoll-Paque protocol was used to isolate PBMCs from peripheral blood. CD4 and CD8 T-cell fractions were isolated with Dynabeads CD4 and CD8 positive selection kits. TriZol was used to extract RNA from bulk PBMCs, from CD4 and CD8 fractions, and from dextramer-positive and dextramer-negative fractions. TCR cDNA was synthesized by 5'RACE template switching, through which a universal primer site and unique molecular identifiers were introduced. cDNA synthesis was primed from both the TCR alpha and TCR beta constant segments. Library amplification used two PCR steps, and the second PCR step added sample barcodes and sequencing adapters. Sequencing of libraries was done on Illumina HiSeq 2500 (2x100 bp) or NovaSeq (2x150 bp). The authors' pipeline ran thus. MIGEC was used to demultiplex reads and collapse the reads into UMI consensus sequences, and MiXCR was used for V(D)J alignment. Vaccine-responding clonotypes were identified with edgeR using replicate PBMC samples, with FDR below 0.01 and a log2 fold change above 5 up to day 15 being required. Bulk clonotypes were assigned CD4 or CD8 identity according to which sequenced CD4 or CD8 repertoire held them at higher abundance. Using fastp trimming at Q25 and MiXCR clonotype assembly, TCRdb reanalyzed the public sequencing data and kept in-frame beta chains. Each CDR3 protein appears once, grouped with its most common genes and DNA. The V and J calls were determined by TCRdb, not by the authors. The sample table shows 200,000 to 300,000 distinct CDR3 sequences, and roughly 6.2% are seen once. About 0.95% of the sample is held by the ten biggest clonotypes.

This TCR was sampled from a young man who received the YFV17D yellow fever vaccine. The sample here was CD4+ T cells sorted from PBMCs, taken on the day of the yellow fever booster vaccination. In this chain, TRBV29-1 is recombined with TRBJ2-3, with a tentative D gene TRBD1 over 7 matching bases. The CDR3 region has the sequence CSAGDSGPDTQYF. The nucleotide sequence is given as TGCAGCGCCGGGGACAGCGGGCCAGATACGCAGTATTTT.